The clone carrying this T cell receptor (beta chain) was detected many times. Its cognate antigen is unknown. Germline CDR1 is MNHEY and CDR2 is SVGEGT. The V end lost 5 bases, the J end lost 4 bases, and 17 bases lay between the germline ends. The CDR3 length is 15 residues. Researchers took RNA transcripts and amplified the TCR beta CDR3 regions from them. The TCR CDR3 first-round RT-PCR relied on the HTBI primer set. A single record per CDR3 protein comes from TCRdb applying MiXCR to the multiplex PCR reads. Among 400,000 to 500,000 distinct CDR3 sequences listed, about an eighth were seen once. This sample is part of a study of T cells in Graves' hyperthyroidism and ophthalmopathy. The study, taken as a whole, reports: Most thyroid clonotypes expanded above 0.001 appeared in blood too. Ophthalmopathy onset followed model prediction by a median about seven months.

Uncontrolled infection, other autoimmune disease, pregnancy and lactation each barred patients from inclusion. Used for diagnoses were clinical symptoms, serum thyroxine and TRAb, thyroid ultrasound and orbital computed tomography. The TCR originated in a woman in her late teens or twenties with Graves' hyperthyroidism. Sequencing was carried out using blood. The chain carries TRBV6-2 or TRBV6-3 and TRBJ1-2; D possibly corresponds to TRBD1 (5 bases). CDR3 residues: CASSKRTLTSYGYTF. As DNA, the CDR3 is TGTGCCAGCAGTAAACGGACACTAACCTCCTATGGCTACACCTTC.